This T cell receptor (beta chain) was documented in a study of vaccination and CD4 T cells after COVID-19. Study summary: Overlapping spike peptides of SARS-CoV-2, HCoV-NL63, HCoV-OC43 and HCoV-229E stimulated the cells. Broader study findings: Clonotypes reactive to SARS-CoV-2 had a median that went up from 21 to 38, but not significantly.

A note on this clonotype: Its antigen remains unknown.

Treatment defined: approximately nine-day PBMC culture with coronavirus spike peptide pools or control peptides (ViraFEST assay). The Oncomine TCR Beta short-read assay was what sequenced the DNA obtained from cultured CD4+ T cells. The authors extracted genomic DNA from cultured CD4+ T cells. Using its own MiXCR run on the PCR reads, TCRdb lists one record per CDR3 protein. Among about 11,000 distinct CDR3 sequences listed, about 75% were seen once. J gave up 3 bases and V 5 bases, and 8 bases lay outside the gene matches. Germline loops: CDR1 MNHEY, CDR2 SMNVEV (reference sequence). This CDR3 comprises 16 residues.

This chain joins TRBV27 and TRBJ2-1; 9 nucleotides line up with TRBD1. What was sequenced was CD4+ T cells from blood, cultured in vitro. The sequence derives from a human donor who had recovered from COVID-19. The CDR3: CASSHPPGQGYNEQFF. The CDR3 DNA follows: TGTGCCAGCAGTCACCCCCCGGGACAGGGCTACAATGAGCAGTTCTTC.